The 27 T cell receptor beta chains listed next were all sequenced from one sample in a study of siplizumab effects on memory and regulatory T cells. The method was immunoSEQ multiplex PCR; TCRdb's version includes in-frame clones alone and lacks a portion of them. The data show more than 85,000 clones, 85% to 95% seen once. The sequenced material came from CD4+ T cells sorted from blood. The receptor source for this set is a human donor in good health.

The J gene is TRBJ1-1, the V gene TRBV2; TRBD1 is a possible D gene (6 bases). V lost 4 bases and J 1 base, leaving 13 bases between the germline ends. This CDR3 spans 15 amino acids. Per germline, CDR1 SNHLY and CDR2 FYNNEI. The DNA of the CDR3 is TGTGCCAGCAGTGTAGAGGGGGTCGGGAACACTGAAGCTTTCTTT. It translates to CASSVEGVGNTEAFF.

This chain links TRBV6-5 with TRBJ1-2; a weak D match, TRBD1 (6 bases). CDR1 and CDR2 (germline): MNHEY, SVGAGI. The ends were cut back, 1 base at V and 8 bases at J, with 17 bases in the middle. The CDR3 sequence is 15 residues long. The CDR3 reads CASSYLDRITRGYTF. The CDR3 DNA reads as TGTGCCAGCAGTTACTTGGACAGAATAACACGGGGCTACACCTTC.

This sequence joins TRBV5-1 and TRBJ1-4, with D perhaps matching TRBD1 (6 bases). The CDR3 totals 16 residues. V dropped 3 bases and J dropped 7 bases, with 19 bases sitting between them. Per the germline V gene, CDR1 is SGHRS and CDR2 is YFSETQ. Here the CDR3 DNA reads TGCGCCAGCAGCTGGAAAACGACAGGAGGAGGTGAAAAACTGTTTTTT. This sequence encodes CASSWKTTGGGEKLFF.

The chain uses TRBV23-1 and TRBJ2-7; 9 nucleotides align to TRBD1. TRBV23-1 is treated as an ORF (open reading frame) with a function not yet certain. V shed 2 bases, J shed 5 bases, and the junction held 13 bases outside the gene matches. This CDR3 has 17 residues. CDR3 in amino acids: CASSQTRNRDRADEQYF. Here the CDR3 DNA reads TGCGCCAGCAGTCAAACACGCAACCGGGACAGGGCGGACGAGCAGTACTTC.

This chain connects TRBV5-1 to TRBJ2-2, with TRBD1 matching over 7 bases. J was trimmed by 1 base and V by 4 bases; bases with no gene match: 4. The CDR3 covers 15 residues. Germline V gene data show CDR1 as SGHRS and CDR2 as YFSETQ. The CDR3 reads CASSNNRGNTGELFF. As DNA, the CDR3 is TGCGCCAGCAGCAACAACAGGGGGAACACCGGGGAGCTGTTTTTT.

The rearrangement joins TRBV19 to TRBJ1-6, with D maybe TRBD1 (5 bases). This CDR3 has 12 amino acids. CDR1 is LNHDA, CDR2 SQIVND, per germline (reference sequence). V was trimmed by 5 bases and J by 14 bases, leaving 13 bases between them. CDR3 amino acids: CASSSAGPALHF. The CDR3 region has the DNA TGTGCCAGTAGTTCGGCAGGGCCGGCCCTCCACTTT.

The gene calls are TRBV6-7 and TRBJ1-1; D is possibly TRBD1 (5 bases). TRBV6-7 is sorted into the ORF group, with uncertain function. This CDR3 contains 13 residues. The V end was cut by 2 bases, the J end by 4 bases, with 8 bases between. This chain's CDR3 is CASSYPRGTEAFF. For the CDR3, the DNA is TGTGCCAGCAGTTACCCTAGGGGCACTGAAGCTTTCTTT.

This rearrangement joins TRBV7-6 to TRBJ2-2, with 9 nucleotides matching TRBD2. After removal of 1 base from V and 15 bases from J, the junction contained 3 bases not matched to a gene. Per the germline V gene, CDR1 is SGHVS and CDR2 is FNYEAQ. The CDR3 spans 12 residues. The CDR3 sequence: CASSLVAGALFF. CDR3 nucleotides: TGTGCCAGCAGCTTAGTAGCGGGGGCCTTGTTTTTT.

This clone came up a few times. This sequence joins TRBV9 and TRBJ1-1; weak D call: TRBD1 (5 bases). Per the germline V gene, CDR1 is SGDLS and CDR2 is YYNGEE. The CDR3 spans 14 residues. V was trimmed by 0 bases and J by 4 bases, leaving 10 bases between them. In nucleotides, the CDR3 is TGTGCCAGCAGCGTAGAATCTGGGGGCACTGAAGCTTTCTTT. Translated: CASSVESGGTEAFF.

The gene calls are TRBV11-2 and TRBJ2-3; D is unresolved. Germline V gene sequence: CDR1 SGHAT, CDR2 FQNNGV. The CDR3 extends over 13 amino acids. The V end lost 5 bases, the J end lost 2 bases, and 8 bases lay between the germline ends. The CDR3 sequence: CASSPRLTDTQYF. The CDR3 DNA follows: TGTGCCAGCAGCCCCCGGCTCACAGATACGCAGTATTTT. The whole variable domain, remainder taken from reference TRBV11-2 and TRBJ2-3, is EAGVAQSPRYKIIEKRQSVAFWCNPISGHATLYWYQQILGQGPKLLIQFQNNGVVDDSQLPKDRFSAERLKGVDSTLKIQPAKLEDSAVYLCASSPRLTDTQYFGPGTRLTVL.

The CDR3 DNA follows: TGTGCCAGCAGTGAAGCGCTGCAGGGGGTTGATACGCAGTATTTT. It codes for CASSEALQGVDTQYF. This chain links TRBV6-1 with TRBJ2-3; 7 bases match TRBD1. The CDR3 is made up of 15 amino acids. V lost 0 bases, J lost 6 bases, and 6 bases stayed unmatched. The germline gives CDR1 MNHNS, CDR2 SASEGT.

J is TRBJ2-5 and V is TRBV2, with D possibly being TRBD2 (6 bases). Germline CDR1 and CDR2: SNHLY and FYNNEI. The V and J ends lost 4 bases and 5 bases respectively, with 8 bases between them. The CDR3 consists of 12 residues. The chain's CDR3 is CASSGGMETQYF. The CDR3 region has the DNA TGTGCCAGCAGTGGCGGGATGGAGACCCAGTACTTC.

This clone has more than one count but fewer than ten. V gene TRBV7-9 combines with J gene TRBJ1-1; D is ambiguous. This CDR3 spans 12 amino acids. V dropped 5 bases and J dropped 1 base, with 5 bases sitting between them. CDR1 and CDR2 from the germline V gene are SEHNR and FQNEAQ (reference sequence). The CDR3 is CASSPSNTEAFF. In nucleotides, the CDR3 is TGTGCCAGCAGCCCCTCGAACACTGAAGCTTTCTTT.

The chain recombines TRBV4-3 with TRBJ2-1; unclear D gene. Trimming removed 3 bases from V and 8 bases from J, with 11 bases in between. This CDR3 contains 13 residues. Germline V lookup: CDR1 LGHNA, CDR2 YSLEER. CDR3 sequence (DNA): TGCGCCAGCAGCCATCTAAGCGAGGATGAGCAGTTCTTC. It translates to CASSHLSEDEQFF.

The V gene is TRBV6-5, the J gene TRBJ1-2, with a possible D match to TRBD1 (5 bases). Trimming took off 4 bases at V and 4 bases at J, with 10 bases between the two ends. Germline V gives CDR1 MNHEY, CDR2 SVGAGI. CDR3 length: 13 amino acids. The CDR3 nucleotides read TGTGCCAGCAGTTCCTTGGACATCTATGGCTACACCTTC. It codes for CASSSLDIYGYTF.

The chain couples TRBV14 to TRBJ2-5; D uncertain. The CDR3 length is 12 residues. CDR1 SGHDN and CDR2 FVKESK come from the germline V gene. Trimming left V 4 bases short and J 5 bases short, with 8 bases between. In DNA, the CDR3 is TGTGCCAGCAGCCCCAGTCGGGAGACCCAGTACTTC. It translates to CASSPSRETQYF.

The rearrangement joins TRBV30 to TRBJ1-5, with 12 bases identical to TRBD1. CDR3 length: 15 residues. The germline V gene has CDR1 GTSNPN and CDR2 SVGIG (reference sequence). V dropped 6 bases and J dropped 6; count of bases not matched to a gene: 9. CDR3: CACDSRDRGPQPQHF. The DNA for the CDR3 is TGTGCCTGCGACTCCCGGGACAGGGGGCCTCAGCCCCAGCATTTT. Full variable domain (rest looked up from reference TRBV30 and TRBJ1-5): SQTIHQWPATLVQPVGSPLSLECTVEGTSNPNLYWYRQAAGRGLQLLFYSVGIGQISSEVPQNLSASRPQDRQFILSSKKLLLSDSGFYLCACDSRDRGPQPQHFGDGTRLSIL.

The J gene is TRBJ2-3, the V gene TRBV30; 10 bases are shared with TRBD2. Germline loops: CDR1 GTSNPN, CDR2 SVGIG (reference sequence). With V trimmed by 8 bases and J by 5 bases, 16 bases remained unmatched. The CDR3 runs 16 residues. The chain's CDR3 is CARSSGRSPPGDTQYF. The CDR3 region has the DNA TGTGCCCGCTCTAGCGGGAGATCTCCTCCGGGAGATACGCAGTATTTT.

The chain couples TRBV5-4 to TRBJ2-5; perhaps TRBD2 as D (6 bases). CDR3 length: 15 residues. Trimming removed 3 bases at V and 3 bases at J, with 15 bases between. Germline CDR1 SGHNT, CDR2 YYREEE (reference sequence). This chain's CDR3 is CASSSQPLAEETQYF. In nucleotides, the CDR3 is TGTGCCAGCAGCTCCCAGCCACTAGCTGAAGAGACCCAGTACTTC.

This clone has only one observation. J is TRBJ2-5 and V is TRBV5-1; 9 positions agree with TRBD1. Trimming cost V 4 bases and J 5 bases; bases outside gene matches: 6. This CDR3 comprises 14 residues. CDR1 and CDR2 (germline): SGHRS, YFSETQ. In nucleotides, the CDR3 is TGCGCCAGCAGCCCAGGACAGGGGTGGGAGACCCAGTACTTC. This gives the protein CASSPGQGWETQYF.

J is TRBJ2-7 and V is TRBV11-2; TRBD2 agrees at 13 bases. V shed 1 base, J shed 7 bases, and the junction held 1 base outside the gene matches. The CDR3 totals 14 residues. CDR1 and CDR2 (germline): SGHAT, FQNNGV. The CDR3: CASSLVGLAGEQYF. As DNA, the CDR3 is TGTGCCAGCAGCTTAGTGGGACTAGCGGGAGAGCAGTACTTC.

The rearrangement uses TRBV11-2 and TRBJ2-1; 8 bases are shared with TRBD2. After removal of 4 bases from V and 7 bases from J, the junction contained 6 bases not matched to a gene. The CDR3 has 14 amino acids. From germline, CDR1 is SGHAT and CDR2 FQNNGV. The CDR3 nucleotides are TGTGCCAGCAGCTCCCGAGTAGCGGGAAATGAGCAGTTCTTC. Translating gives CASSSRVAGNEQFF.

About this clone: Germline is not matched at one junction end, which may reflect a read error. The V call is TRBV19, the J call TRBJ1-2, with TRBD1 as a possible D gene (6 bases). The germline gives CDR1 LNHDA, CDR2 SQIVND (reference sequence). The CDR3 has 13 amino acids. CDR3 region: CASSIRDNKQIHF. For the CDR3, the DNA is TGTGCCAGTAGTATTAGGGACAACAAGCAAATCCACTTC.

The gene calls are TRBV11-2 and TRBJ1-6, with 7 positions matching TRBD1. Looked up from germline, CDR1 is SGHAT and CDR2 is FQNNGV. V shed 10 bases and J 6 bases; nucleotides not matched to a gene: 6. This CDR3 is 13 amino acids long. In DNA form, the CDR3 reads TGTGCCACCTCGGGACAGCTTAATTCACCCCTCCACTTT. The encoded protein is CATSGQLNSPLHF.

V gene TRBV28 combines with J gene TRBJ1-3, with D unclear. Germline V gives CDR1 MDHEN, CDR2 SYDVKM. The CDR3 totals 14 residues. Between the trimmed V and J ends, which lost 3 bases and 0 bases, there was a span of 6 bases. Here the CDR3 reads CASSFQHSGNTIYF. The DNA for the CDR3 is TGTGCCAGCAGTTTTCAGCACTCTGGAAACACCATATATTTT.

The CDR3 region has the DNA TGCGCCAGCAGCCAGGTCAGGACAGATTCCTACAATGAGCAGTTCTTC. This codes for CASSQVRTDSYNEQFF. V is TRBV4-1 and J is TRBJ2-1; perhaps TRBD1 as D (6 bases). Germline lookup yields CDR1 MGHRA and CDR2 YSYEKL. Trimming cost V 3 bases and J 1 base, with 13 bases left between them. CDR3 size: 16 residues.

This clone was observed once. The chain has TRBV6-5 and TRBJ2-1; possibly TRBD1 for D (5 bases). V shed 0 bases and J shed 7 bases, with 13 bases lying between them. Germline V gene lookup returns CDR1 MNHEY and CDR2 SVGAGI. CDR3 length equals 15 residues. CDR3 protein: CASSYSGRAWNEQFF. As DNA, the CDR3 is TGTGCCAGCAGTTACTCGGGCAGGGCCTGGAATGAGCAGTTCTTC.